These T cell receptor beta chains were read from a single sample in a study of blood T cell repertoires in COVID-19. Sequencing was performed with immunoSEQ multiplex PCR; in TCRdb, only in-frame clones are kept and a portion is missing. The table has a few hundred thousand clones, 87% seen once. The material sequenced was PBMCs or T cells enriched from blood (not recorded which). Source of these receptors: a young woman who had recovered from COVID-19. The CDR3 runs from the conserved cysteine through the conserved F or W. D genes are given only for firm matches. A clone size is listed for some rows: how often the clone was seen (once, few, many), or a class if it is expanded.

CDR3 protein: CASSLGQGRPLSGNTIYF
CDR3 DNA: TGTGCCAGCAGCCTTGGGCAGGGCCGACCGCTCTCTGGAAACACCATATATTTT
V gene: TRBV28
CDR3 length: 18
J gene: TRBJ1-3
clone size: .
D gene: .

CDR3 protein: CASSEYEYQGGYTF
CDR3 DNA: TGTGCCAGCAGTGAATATGAGTACCAGGGAGGCTACACCTTC
V gene: TRBV2
CDR3 length: 14
J gene: TRBJ1-2
clone size: .
D gene: .

CDR3 protein: CASSPTPPTGTGGANVLTF
CDR3 DNA: TGTGCCAGCTCACCAACCCCACCCACAGGGACGGGCGGGGCCAACGTCCTGACTTTC
V gene: TRBV18
CDR3 length: 19
J gene: TRBJ2-6
clone size: .
D gene: .

CDR3 protein: CASSEAGRGLSVYGYTF
CDR3 DNA: TGTGCCAGCAGTGAAGCCGGGAGGGGTTTATCGGTCTATGGCTACACCTTC
V gene: TRBV6-1
CDR3 length: 17
J gene: TRBJ1-2
clone size: .
D gene: .

CDR3 protein: CASSLSGGYGYTF
CDR3 DNA: TGTGCCAGCAGCTTGTCAGGGGGCTATGGCTACACCTTC
V gene: TRBV5-5
CDR3 length: 13
J gene: TRBJ1-2
clone size: .
D gene: TRBD1

CDR3 protein: CASSYSEANTEAFF
CDR3 DNA: TGTGCCAGCAGTTACTCCGAAGCGAACACTGAAGCTTTCTTT
V gene: TRBV6-5
CDR3 length: 14
J gene: TRBJ1-1
clone size: .
D gene: .

CDR3 protein: CASSLDSVGNQPQHF
CDR3 DNA: TGTGCCAGCAGCTTAGACTCGGTTGGCAATCAGCCCCAGCATTTT
V gene: TRBV7-2
CDR3 length: 15
J gene: TRBJ1-5
clone size: .
D gene: .

CDR3 protein: CASSHGWGGGQPQHF
CDR3 DNA: TGTGCCAGCAGCCACGGGTGGGGAGGAGGTCAGCCCCAGCATTTT
V gene: TRBV27
CDR3 length: 15
J gene: TRBJ1-5
clone size: .
D gene: .

CDR3 protein: CASSKSGTGNKEQYF
CDR3 DNA: TGTGCCAGCAGTAAATCCGGGACAGGGAATAAGGAGCAGTACTTC
V gene: TRBV6-5
CDR3 length: 15
J gene: TRBJ2-7
clone size: once
D gene: TRBD1

CDR3 protein: CASSEPPVGGGEKLFF
CDR3 DNA: TGTGCCAGCAGTGAGCCCCCTGTGGGGGGAGGTGAAAAACTGTTTTTT
V gene: TRBV25-1
CDR3 length: 16
J gene: TRBJ1-4
clone size: .
D gene: .

CDR3 protein: CAGRTSALLEQYF
CDR3 DNA: TGTGCCGGGAGGACTAGCGCCCTCCTCGAGCAGTACTTC
V gene: TRBV2
CDR3 length: 13
J gene: TRBJ2-7
clone size: .
D gene: TRBD2

CDR3 protein: CASTQALGQETQYF
CDR3 DNA: TGTGCCAGTACCCAAGCGCTAGGTCAAGAGACCCAGTACTTC
V gene: TRBV19
CDR3 length: 14
J gene: TRBJ2-5
clone size: once
D gene: .

CDR3 protein: CASRQGGTGGKLFF
CDR3 DNA: TGTGCCAGCAGACAGGGGGGGACGGGTGGAAAACTGTTTTTT
V gene: TRBV28
CDR3 length: 14
J gene: TRBJ1-4
clone size: few
D gene: TRBD1

CDR3 protein: CASSYSGTGLEQYF
CDR3 DNA: TGTGCCAGCAGTTACTCCGGAACAGGGCTTGAGCAGTACTTC
V gene: TRBV6-5
CDR3 length: 14
J gene: TRBJ2-7
clone size: .
D gene: .

CDR3 protein: CASSFLYTGGSYEQYF
CDR3 DNA: TGCGCCAGCAGCTTCTTGTATACAGGGGGGAGTTACGAGCAGTACTTC
V gene: TRBV5-1
CDR3 length: 16
J gene: TRBJ2-7
clone size: .
D gene: TRBD1

CDR3 protein: CASSLETGGHGELFF
CDR3 DNA: TGTGCCAGCAGCTTGGAAACAGGGGGCCACGGGGAGCTGTTTTTT
V gene: TRBV5-4
CDR3 length: 15
J gene: TRBJ2-2
clone size: .
D gene: TRBD1

CDR3 protein: CSIGTSGRETQYF
CDR3 DNA: TGCAGCATTGGGACTAGCGGGAGAGAGACCCAGTACTTC
V gene: TRBV29-1
CDR3 length: 13
J gene: TRBJ2-5
clone size: .
D gene: TRBD2

CDR3 protein: CASSLGLAGGGNTQYF
CDR3 DNA: TGTGCCAGCAGCTTAGGTCTAGCGGGAGGGGGGAATACGCAGTATTTT
V gene: TRBV7-2
CDR3 length: 16
J gene: TRBJ2-3
clone size: few
D gene: TRBD2

CDR3 protein: CASSQAPWDSPLHF
CDR3 DNA: TGTGCCAGCAGCCAGGCCCCCTGGGATTCACCCCTCCACTTT
V gene: TRBV7-2
CDR3 length: 14
J gene: TRBJ1-6
clone size: .
D gene: .

CDR3 protein: CASSQPRGGTSGSGDTQYF
CDR3 DNA: TGCGCCAGCAGCCAACCCAGGGGGGGGACTAGCGGGAGTGGAGATACGCAGTATTTT
V gene: TRBV4-1
CDR3 length: 19
J gene: TRBJ2-3
clone size: .
D gene: TRBD2

CDR3 protein: CASSQDSNKGVYGYTF
CDR3 DNA: TGCGCCAGCAGCCAAGATTCTAATAAGGGGGTCTATGGCTACACCTTC
V gene: TRBV4-1
CDR3 length: 16
J gene: TRBJ1-2
clone size: .
D gene: .

CDR3 protein: CAWSSTGGQPQHF
CDR3 DNA: TGTGCCTGGAGTAGTACAGGGGGTCAGCCCCAGCATTTT
V gene: TRBV30
CDR3 length: 13
J gene: TRBJ1-5
clone size: .
D gene: TRBD1

CDR3 protein: CASIIAGTGGHEQYF
CDR3 DNA: TGTGCCAGCATTATTGCCGGGACAGGGGGACACGAGCAGTACTTC
V gene: TRBV2
CDR3 length: 15
J gene: TRBJ2-7
clone size: .
D gene: TRBD1

CDR3 protein: CASSRQDSYEQYF
CDR3 DNA: TGCGCCAGCAGCCGACAGGATTCCTACGAGCAGTACTTC
V gene: TRBV5-1
CDR3 length: 13
J gene: TRBJ2-7
clone size: .
D gene: .

CDR3 protein: CASSFRAPQETQYF
CDR3 DNA: TGTGCCAGCAGCTTCAGGGCACCACAAGAGACCCAGTACTTC
V gene: TRBV5-4
CDR3 length: 14
J gene: TRBJ2-5
clone size: once
D gene: .

CDR3 protein: CASSLMGAGATYNEQFF
CDR3 DNA: TGTGCCAGCAGCTTAATGGGGGCGGGGGCCACCTACAATGAGCAGTTCTTC
V gene: TRBV7-3
CDR3 length: 17
J gene: TRBJ2-1
clone size: .
D gene: .

CDR3 protein: CASSYEGEQFF
CDR3 DNA: TGTGCCAGCAGTTACGAGGGTGAGCAGTTCTTC
V gene: TRBV6-5
CDR3 length: 11
J gene: TRBJ2-1
clone size: .
D gene: .

CDR3 protein: CASSLGRGSYEQYF
CDR3 DNA: TGTGCCAGCAGCTTGGGACGGGGCTCCTACGAGCAGTACTTC
V gene: TRBV5-4
CDR3 length: 14
J gene: TRBJ2-7
clone size: .
D gene: .

CDR3 protein: CASSIKQEFSHTIYF
CDR3 DNA: TGTGCCAGCAGCATAAAACAGGAATTTAGTCACACCATATATTTT
V gene: TRBV21-1
CDR3 length: 15
J gene: TRBJ1-3
clone size: .
D gene: .

CDR3 protein: CASSEEGRTEAFF
CDR3 DNA: TGTGCCAGCAGTGAGGAGGGACGGACTGAAGCTTTCTTT
V gene: TRBV2
CDR3 length: 13
J gene: TRBJ1-1
clone size: .
D gene: .

CDR3 protein: CSALLAYEQFF
CDR3 DNA: TGCAGTGCTTTACTAGCATATGAGCAGTTCTTC
V gene: TRBV20-1
CDR3 length: 11
J gene: TRBJ2-1
clone size: .
D gene: .

CDR3 protein: CASSLSGLAVGEQFF
CDR3 DNA: TGTGCCAGCAGCTTATCGGGACTAGCGGTCGGTGAGCAGTTCTTC
V gene: TRBV11-3
CDR3 length: 15
J gene: TRBJ2-1
clone size: .
D gene: TRBD2